Shown below are 3 T cell receptor beta chains from a single sample sequenced in a study of immune heterogeneity within non-small cell lung tumors. TCR beta CDR3 was amplified by multiplex PCR, first round around 10 cycles, 32 V and 13 J primers. Via MiXCR, TCRdb re-called the multiplex PCR reads, giving one row per CDR3 protein. The sample holds 20,000 to 25,000 distinct CDR3 sequences, less than 35% seen once. Template input, which was bulk tumor genomic DNA, totaled approximately 600 ng per sample. Collection of several biopsies per primary tumor, spaced far apart, took place during surgery. It was patients with untreated, newly diagnosed non-small cell lung cancer who underwent curative surgery. The sample was lung tumor tissue. The source of these receptors is a man aged 35 to 55 with non-small cell lung cancer.

Comments on this clonotype: An end of the junction does not agree with germline; a read error may underlie this. The chain employs TRBV6-5 and TRBJ2-7; TRBD2 is a possible D gene (5 bases). The CDR3 spans 13 residues. The germline gives CDR1 MNHEY, CDR2 SVGAGI. The CDR3: CASSYSTTRERYF. DNA for the CDR3: TGTGCCAGCAGTTACTCTACTACGAGGGAGCGGTACTTC.

This clonotype was detected many times. V gene TRBV19 combines with J gene TRBJ2-2, with 11 bases that match TRBD2. CDR1 and CDR2 from the germline V gene are LNHDA and SQIVND (reference sequence). The CDR3 runs to 18 residues. V dropped 5 bases and J dropped 2; count of bases not matched to a gene: 10. The CDR3 reads CASSHSGRADKNTGELFF. The CDR3 coding sequence is TGTGCCAGTAGTCATAGCGGGAGGGCAGATAAAAACACCGGGGAGCTGTTTTTT. Looking up the rest from reference TRBV19 and TRBJ2-2 gives the full variable domain: DGGITQSPKYLFRKEGQNVTLSCEQNLNHDAMYWYRQDPGQGLRLIYYSQIVNDFQKGDIAEGYSVSREKKESFPLTVTSAQKNPTAFYLCASSHSGRADKNTGELFFGEGSRLTVL.

This clonotype was found a few times. V usage is TRBV20-1 and J usage is TRBJ1-1; D gene ambiguous. Trimming pared 6 bases from V and 11 bases from J, leaving 22 bases between. Per germline, CDR1 DFQATT and CDR2 SNEGSKA (reference sequence). This CDR3 contains 13 residues. CDR3 coding DNA: TGCAGTGCATGGAGCACAGTTGGTTTACGTGCTTTCTTT. Translation: CSAWSTVGLRAFF.